A single sample is the source of the 4 T cell receptor beta chains below, sequenced in a study of blood T cell repertoires in COVID-19. The table came from immunoSEQ multiplex PCR; TCRdb's copy has only in-frame clones and leaves some out. The sample yields 55,000 to 75,000 clones, roughly 82% seen once. Specimen: peripheral blood. The receptors were gathered from an elderly man with active COVID-19.

The V and J genes are TRBV18 and TRBJ2-2; 7 nucleotides align to TRBD1. The CDR3 sequence is 15 residues long. CDR1 is KGHSH, CDR2 LQKENI, per germline. J was trimmed by 3 bases and V by 4 bases; bases with no gene match: 5. The CDR3 sequence is CASSQGARDTGELFF. CDR3 coding DNA: TGTGCCAGCTCACAGGGGGCTCGGGACACCGGGGAGCTGTTTTTT.

This clone ranks as medium-sized. The V and J genes are TRBV6-2 or TRBV6-3 and TRBJ2-6; D gene uncertain. CDR3 length: 15 amino acids. The germline CDR1 and CDR2 sequences are MNHEY and SVGEGT. V lost 5 bases, J lost 0 bases, and 8 bases lay in between. Here the CDR3 reads CASSRTASGANVLTF. DNA of the CDR3: TGTGCCAGCAGTCGAACAGCCTCTGGGGCCAACGTCCTGACTTTC.

This chain connects TRBV19 to TRBJ2-1; no reliable D call. Germline-derived CDR1 and CDR2 are LNHDA and SQIVND (reference sequence). Trimming stripped 5 bases from V and 8 bases from J, with 7 bases between. CDR3 length equals 11 residues. The DNA of the CDR3 is TGTGCCAGTAGTTTTGGCTATGAGCAGTTCTTC. Protein sequence: CASSFGYEQFF.

The chain uses TRBV3-1 (or the pseudogene TRBV3-2) and TRBJ1-5; D not resolved. V was shortened by 3 bases and J by 3 bases, with 3 bases between the two germline ends. The germline gives CDR1 LGHDT, CDR2 YNNKEL (reference sequence). The CDR3 is 12 amino acids. CDR3 sequence reads: CASSQYNQPQHF. In DNA, the CDR3 is TGTGCCAGCAGCCAGTACAATCAGCCCCAGCATTTT.